This T cell receptor (beta chain) was identified in a study of neoadjuvant anti-PD-1 for oral cavity cancer. Turning to the study itself: Patients without progression got a fourth dose around day 43. Findings and caveats of the study: PBMC Gini-index clonality exceeded responders' in non-responders post-nivolumab.

This CDR3 is 16 amino acids long. The V gene lost 1 base and the J gene lost 5 bases, with 15 bases spanning the gap. CDR1 and CDR2 from the germline V gene are KGHSH and LQKENI. In its sample, this clone was seen a few times. Antigen specificity is unknown. The method was immunoSEQ multiplex PCR; TCRdb's version includes in-frame clones alone and lacks a portion of them. The repertoire holds more than 13,000 clones, around two thirds seen once, with approximately 2.1% in the top ten. The sequenced sample was PBMCs, obtained before nivolumab (anti-PD-1) treatment. The V and J genes are TRBV18 and TRBJ2-1; TRBD2 is a possible D gene (5 bases). This receptor was obtained from a person aged 40 to 85 with oral cavity squamous cell carcinoma. CDR3 sequence: CASSPLPGVTNNEQFF. The CDR3 bases are TGTGCCAGCTCACCACTACCCGGGGTAACGAACAATGAGCAGTTCTTC.